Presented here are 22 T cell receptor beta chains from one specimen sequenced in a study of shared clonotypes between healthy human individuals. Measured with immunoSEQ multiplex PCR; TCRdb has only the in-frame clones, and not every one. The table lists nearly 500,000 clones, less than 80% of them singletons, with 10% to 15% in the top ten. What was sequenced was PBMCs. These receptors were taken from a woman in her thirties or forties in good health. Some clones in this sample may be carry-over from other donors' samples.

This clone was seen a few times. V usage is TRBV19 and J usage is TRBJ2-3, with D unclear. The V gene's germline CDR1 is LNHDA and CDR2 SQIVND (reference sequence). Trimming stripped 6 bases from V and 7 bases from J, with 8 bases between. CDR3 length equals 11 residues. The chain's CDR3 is CASSQRYTQYF. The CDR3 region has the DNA TGTGCCAGTAGCCAGAGATATACGCAGTATTTT. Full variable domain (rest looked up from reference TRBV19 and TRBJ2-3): DGGITQSPKYLFRKEGQNVTLSCEQNLNHDAMYWYRQDPGQGLRLIYYSQIVNDFQKGDIAEGYSVSREKKESFPLTVTSAQKNPTAFYLCASSQRYTQYFGPGTRLTVL.

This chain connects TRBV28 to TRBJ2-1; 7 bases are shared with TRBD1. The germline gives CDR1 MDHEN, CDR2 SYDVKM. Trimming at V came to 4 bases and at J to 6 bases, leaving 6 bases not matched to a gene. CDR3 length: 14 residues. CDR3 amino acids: CASSSGTASNEQFF. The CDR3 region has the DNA TGTGCCAGCAGTTCCGGGACAGCATCCAATGAGCAGTTCTTC.

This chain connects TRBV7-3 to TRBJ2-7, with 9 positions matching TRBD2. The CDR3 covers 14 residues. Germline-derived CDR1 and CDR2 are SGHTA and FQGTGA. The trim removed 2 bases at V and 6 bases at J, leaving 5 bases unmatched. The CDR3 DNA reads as TGTGCCAGCAGCTTAGTGAGTAGCGGGAGCGAGCAGTACTTC. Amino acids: CASSLVSSGSEQYF.

CDR3 bases: TGTGCCAGCAGTTACCGGCGGAACACTGAAGCTTTCTTT. Translated, it gives CASSYRRNTEAFF. The chain links TRBV6-5 to TRBJ1-1; D gene uncertain. The CDR3 has 13 amino acids. V was cut by 2 bases and J by 1 base, with 5 bases left in between. Germline loops: CDR1 MNHEY, CDR2 SVGAGI.

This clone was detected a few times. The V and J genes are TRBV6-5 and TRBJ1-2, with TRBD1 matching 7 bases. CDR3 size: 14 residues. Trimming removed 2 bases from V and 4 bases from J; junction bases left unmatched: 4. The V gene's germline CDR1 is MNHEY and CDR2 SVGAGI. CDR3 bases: TGTGCCAGCAGTTACCGACAGGGAAGCTATGGCTACACCTTC. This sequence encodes CASSYRQGSYGYTF.

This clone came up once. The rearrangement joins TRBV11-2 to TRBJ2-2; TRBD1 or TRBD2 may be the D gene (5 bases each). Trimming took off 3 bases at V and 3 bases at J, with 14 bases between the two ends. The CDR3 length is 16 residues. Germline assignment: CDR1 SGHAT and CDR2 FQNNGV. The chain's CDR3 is CASSFRGAMDTGELFF. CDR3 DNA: TGTGCCAGCAGCTTCCGAGGGGCGATGGACACCGGGGAGCTGTTTTTT.

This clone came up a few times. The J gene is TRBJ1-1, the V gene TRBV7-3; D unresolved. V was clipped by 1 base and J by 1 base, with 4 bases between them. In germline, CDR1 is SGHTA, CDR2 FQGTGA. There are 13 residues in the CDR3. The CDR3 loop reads CASSLNRNTEAFF. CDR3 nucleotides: TGTGCCAGCAGCTTAAACAGGAACACTGAAGCTTTCTTT.

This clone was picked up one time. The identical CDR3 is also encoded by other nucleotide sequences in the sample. The CDR3, as DNA: TGCAGCGTAGAGTCCGGGGGCACAGATACGCAGTATTTT. Translated, it gives CSVESGGTDTQYF. V gene TRBV29-1 combines with J gene TRBJ2-3; possibly TRBD2 for D (5 bases). The ends were cut back, 6 bases at V and 1 base at J, with 11 bases in the middle. From germline, CDR1 is SQVTM and CDR2 ANQGSEA. The CDR3 is made up of 13 amino acids.

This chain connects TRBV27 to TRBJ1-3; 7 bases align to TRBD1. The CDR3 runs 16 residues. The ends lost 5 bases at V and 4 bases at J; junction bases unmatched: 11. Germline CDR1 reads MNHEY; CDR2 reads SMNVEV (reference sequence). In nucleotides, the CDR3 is TGTGCCAGCAGTCCCCACACAGGGGCTGGAGGAAACACCATATATTTT. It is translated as CASSPHTGAGGNTIYF.

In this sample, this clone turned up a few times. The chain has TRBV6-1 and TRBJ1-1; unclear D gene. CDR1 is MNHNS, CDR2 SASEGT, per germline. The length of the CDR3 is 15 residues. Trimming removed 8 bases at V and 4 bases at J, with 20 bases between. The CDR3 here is CASGPGRSRGTEAFF. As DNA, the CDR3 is TGTGCCAGCGGGCCGGGCCGCAGCAGAGGCACTGAAGCTTTCTTT.

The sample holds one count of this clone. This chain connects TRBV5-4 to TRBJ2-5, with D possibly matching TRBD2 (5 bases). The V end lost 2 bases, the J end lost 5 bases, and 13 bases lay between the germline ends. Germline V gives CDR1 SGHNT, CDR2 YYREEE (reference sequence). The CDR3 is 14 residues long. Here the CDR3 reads CASSFSGIPETQYF. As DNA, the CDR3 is TGTGCCAGCAGCTTTTCGGGGATTCCCGAGACCCAGTACTTC.

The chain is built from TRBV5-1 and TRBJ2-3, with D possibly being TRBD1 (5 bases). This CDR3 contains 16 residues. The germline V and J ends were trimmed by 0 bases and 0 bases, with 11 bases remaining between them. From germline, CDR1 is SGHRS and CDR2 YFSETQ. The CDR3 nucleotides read TGCGCCAGCAGCTTGGAGGGGATGGCTAGCACAGATACGCAGTATTTT. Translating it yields CASSLEGMASTDTQYF.

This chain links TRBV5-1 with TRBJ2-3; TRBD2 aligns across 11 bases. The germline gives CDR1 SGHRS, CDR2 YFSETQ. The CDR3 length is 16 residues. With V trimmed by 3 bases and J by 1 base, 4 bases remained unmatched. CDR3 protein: CASSSGLAEGTDTQYF. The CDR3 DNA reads TGCGCCAGCAGCTCGGGACTAGCGGAAGGCACAGATACGCAGTATTTT. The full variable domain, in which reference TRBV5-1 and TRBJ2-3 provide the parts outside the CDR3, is KAGVTQTPRYLIKTRGQQVTLSCSPISGHRSVSWYQQTPGQGLQFLFEYFSETQRNKGNFPGRFSGRQFSNSRSEMNVSTLELGDSALYLCASSSGLAEGTDTQYFGPGTRLTVL.

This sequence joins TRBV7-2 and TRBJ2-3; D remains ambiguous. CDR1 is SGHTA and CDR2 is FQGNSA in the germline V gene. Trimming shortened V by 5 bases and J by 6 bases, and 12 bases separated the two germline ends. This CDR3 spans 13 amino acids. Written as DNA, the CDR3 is TGTGCCAGCAGCCCCCCCGGCATCGATACGCAGTATTTT. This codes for CASSPPGIDTQYF.

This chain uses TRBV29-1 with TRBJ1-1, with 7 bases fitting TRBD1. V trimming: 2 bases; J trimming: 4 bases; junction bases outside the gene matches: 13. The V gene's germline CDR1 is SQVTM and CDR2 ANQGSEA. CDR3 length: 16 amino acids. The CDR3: CSVERPHRGVSTEAFF. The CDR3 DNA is TGCAGCGTTGAACGCCCCCACAGGGGAGTAAGCACTGAAGCTTTCTTT.

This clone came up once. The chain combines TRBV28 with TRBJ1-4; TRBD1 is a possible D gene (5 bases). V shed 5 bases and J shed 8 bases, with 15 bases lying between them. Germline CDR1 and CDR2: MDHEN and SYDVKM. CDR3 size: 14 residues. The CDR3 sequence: CASSLPGLGEKLFF. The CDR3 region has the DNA TGTGCCAGCAGTCTACCGGGACTGGGAGAAAAACTGTTTTTT.

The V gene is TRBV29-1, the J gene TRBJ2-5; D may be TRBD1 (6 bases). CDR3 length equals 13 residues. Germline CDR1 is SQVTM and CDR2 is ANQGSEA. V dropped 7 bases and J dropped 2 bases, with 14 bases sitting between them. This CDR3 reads CSAIGQPQETQYF. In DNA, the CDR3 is TGCAGCGCTATCGGACAGCCTCAAGAGACCCAGTACTTC.

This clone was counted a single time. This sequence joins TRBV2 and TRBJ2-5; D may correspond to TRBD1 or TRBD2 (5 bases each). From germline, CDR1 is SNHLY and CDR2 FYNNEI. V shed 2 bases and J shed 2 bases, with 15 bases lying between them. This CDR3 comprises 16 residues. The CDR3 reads CASSERGQRIQETQYF. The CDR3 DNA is TGTGCCAGCAGTGAACGGGGCCAGCGGATTCAAGAGACCCAGTACTTC.

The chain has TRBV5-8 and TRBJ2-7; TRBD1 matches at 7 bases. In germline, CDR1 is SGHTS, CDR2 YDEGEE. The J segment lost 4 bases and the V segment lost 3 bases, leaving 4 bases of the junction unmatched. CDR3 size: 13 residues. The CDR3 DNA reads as TGTGCCAGCAGCTCGACAGGGTGGTACGAGCAGTACTTC. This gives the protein CASSSTGWYEQYF. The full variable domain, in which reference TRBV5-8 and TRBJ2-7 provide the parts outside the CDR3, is EAGVTQSPTHLIKTRGQQATLRCSPISGHTSVYWYQQALGLGLQFLLWYDEGEERNRGNFPPRFSGRQFPNYSSELNVNALELEDSALYLCASSSTGWYEQYFGPGTRLTVT.

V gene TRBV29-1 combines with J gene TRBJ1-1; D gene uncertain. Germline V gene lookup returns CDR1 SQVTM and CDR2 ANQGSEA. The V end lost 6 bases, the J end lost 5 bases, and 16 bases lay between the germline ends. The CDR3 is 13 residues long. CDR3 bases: TGCAGCGTCGACCCGAGGCTCGGTACTGAAGCTTTCTTT. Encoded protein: CSVDPRLGTEAFF.

CDR3 in DNA: TGTGCCAGCAGGGCGACTAGCGGGGGAACCTCTGGGGCCAACGTCCTGACTTTC. Its translation: CASRATSGGTSGANVLTF. V gene TRBV2 combines with J gene TRBJ2-6; 12 nucleotides agree with TRBD2. Germline V CDR1 and CDR2: SNHLY, FYNNEI. The CDR3 is made up of 18 amino acids. With V trimmed by 6 bases and J by 0 bases, 6 bases remained unmatched.

The CDR3 region has the DNA TGTGCCAGCAGCCCCCGGGACAGGAACAATGAGCAGTTCTTC. Amino acid sequence: CASSPRDRNNEQFF. The genes are TRBV5-6 and TRBJ2-1; 8 positions match TRBD1. CDR3 length: 14 residues. The V and J ends lost 4 bases and 5 bases, in that order; junction bases with no gene match: 5. Germline lookup yields CDR1 SGHDT and CDR2 YYEEEE.